The T cell receptor beta chain under discussion was sequenced for a study of blood T cell repertoires in COVID-19 (TCRdb year 2020). Regarding the complete study: Samples covering the acute and convalescent phases of COVID-19 were provided by collaborators in the United States, Italy and Spain. The prospective study material was composed of cDNA or gDNA derived from T cells, B-cell-depleted T cells, or PBMCs. Subjects who had been exposed to COVID-19, were actively infected with it, or had recovered from it provided the deeply sampled blood TCRbeta repertoires that made up the dataset. The repertoires were released in a freely available public database meant as a resource for research on the immune response to SARS-CoV-2. Samples were obtained from the ongoing ImmuneRACE study (first 160 participants) and from over a thousand subjects provided by 6 global collaborators. Sample metadata almost always included a de-identified subject ID, COVID-19 status, age in years and sex. Where available, HLA class I and class II types were obtained from metadata supplied by the sample provider rather than from assay-based typing. Paper-wide results and their limitations: Clinical and demographic metadata were provided uncurated, with the amount varying by source and participant.

TCRbeta CDR3 regions were amplified from genomic DNA using the immunoSEQ Assay, a bias-controlled multiplex PCR. From the authors' description of their analysis: The number of nucleated cells in each sample was estimated from the amplification of reference gene primers within the assay. Sequence reads were collapsed and filtered to measure the absolute abundance of every unique TCRbeta CDR3 rearrangement. For each sample, productive Simpson clonality was calculated as the square root of Simpson's diversity index over productive rearrangements. Sourced from immuneACCESS, this table was stored by TCRdb with only in-frame sequences that have V and J called. A share of the clones is absent; for the studies checked, an unresolved V gene accounts for under half, and the remainder has no known explanation. Clone size and V and J calls were adopted from that table, with D and trimming inferred from the DNA. A total of around 160,000 clones appear in this sample, around 83% of them only once. Around 5.4% of the sample is held by the ten biggest clonotypes.

As encoded in the germline V gene (reference sequence), CDR1 is LGHDT while CDR2 is YNNKEL. The CDR3 starts with the cysteine, ends with the phenylalanine, and has 15 residues. Of all the DNA, just the CDR3 is kept, 45 bases in frame from base 1. V gives up 1 base and J gives up 5 bases, and the segment between their germline ends measures 14 bases. Participants in the prospective study were enrolled through a virtual design, were aged about 18 to 100 years, and lived in 24 United States geographic areas. In the prospective study, participants were assigned to cohorts based on the clinical history participants reported in a screening survey and a study questionnaire. Exposed participants had been in contact with someone with a PCR-confirmed or clinician-diagnosed COVID-19 case within 2 weeks of study entry. Mobile phlebotomists in the prospective study collected whole blood, serum and a nasopharyngeal or oropharyngeal swab from every participant. Participants in the prospective study had the option to provide additional blood draws and questionnaires over an approximately 2-month period. Before DNA extraction, blood samples from the prospective study were shipped at room temperature or frozen.

On this clone: The specificity of this receptor is unknown. No base qualities exist here, and no much larger clone lies one base off it.

This clonotype was obtained from a woman aged 45-60 years who had been exposed to COVID-19. The rearrangement joined TRBV3-1 (or the pseudogene TRBV3-2) to TRBJ2-5; possibly the D gene is TRBD2, per 6 matching bases. Sequencing was performed on PBMCs or T cells enriched from blood (not recorded which). The CDR3 protein: CASSQVTSTKETQYF. The DNA reads TGTGCCAGCAGCCAAGTAACTAGCACCAAGGAGACCCAGTACTTC.